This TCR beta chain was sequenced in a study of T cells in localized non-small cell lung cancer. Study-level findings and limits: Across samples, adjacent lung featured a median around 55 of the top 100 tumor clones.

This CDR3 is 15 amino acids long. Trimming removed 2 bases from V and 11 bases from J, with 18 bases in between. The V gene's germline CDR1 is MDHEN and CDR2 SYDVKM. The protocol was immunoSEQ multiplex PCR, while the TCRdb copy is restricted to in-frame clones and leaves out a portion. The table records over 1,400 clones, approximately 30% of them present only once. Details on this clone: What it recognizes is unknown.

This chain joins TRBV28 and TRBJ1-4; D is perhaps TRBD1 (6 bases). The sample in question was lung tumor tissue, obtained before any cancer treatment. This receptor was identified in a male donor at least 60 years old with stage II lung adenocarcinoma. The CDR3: CASSLTGASYDKLFF. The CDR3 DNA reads TGTGCCAGCAGTTTAACGGGGGCCTCGTACGATAAACTGTTTTTT.